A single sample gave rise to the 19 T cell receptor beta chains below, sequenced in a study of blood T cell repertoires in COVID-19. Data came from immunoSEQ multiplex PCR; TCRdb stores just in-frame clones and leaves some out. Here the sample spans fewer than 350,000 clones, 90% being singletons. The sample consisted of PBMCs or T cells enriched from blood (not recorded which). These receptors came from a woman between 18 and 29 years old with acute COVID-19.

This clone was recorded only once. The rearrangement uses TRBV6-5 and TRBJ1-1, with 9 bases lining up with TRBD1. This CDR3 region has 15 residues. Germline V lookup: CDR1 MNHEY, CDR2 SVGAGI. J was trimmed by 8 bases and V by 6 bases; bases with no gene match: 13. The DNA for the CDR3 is TGTGCCAGCAGAAATCAACAGGGGGCCACCTTCGAAGCTTTCTTT. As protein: CASRNQQGATFEAFF.

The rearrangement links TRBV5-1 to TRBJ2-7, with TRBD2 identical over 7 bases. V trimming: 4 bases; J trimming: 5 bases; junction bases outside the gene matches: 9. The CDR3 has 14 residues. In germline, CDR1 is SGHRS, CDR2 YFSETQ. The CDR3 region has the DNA TGCGCCAGCAGCGGGGGGGAGGACTTCCACGAGCAGTACTTC. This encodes CASSGGEDFHEQYF. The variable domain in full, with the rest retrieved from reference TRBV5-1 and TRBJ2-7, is KAGVTQTPRYLIKTRGQQVTLSCSPISGHRSVSWYQQTPGQGLQFLFEYFSETQRNKGNFPGRFSGRQFSNSRSEMNVSTLELGDSALYLCASSGGEDFHEQYFGPGTRLTVT.

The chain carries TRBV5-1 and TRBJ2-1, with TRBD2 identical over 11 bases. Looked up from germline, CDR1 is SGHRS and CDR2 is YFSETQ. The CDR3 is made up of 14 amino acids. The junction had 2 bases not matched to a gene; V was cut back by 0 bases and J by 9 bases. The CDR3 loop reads CASSLVSGRVEQFF. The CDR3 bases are TGCGCCAGCAGCTTGGTTAGCGGGAGGGTTGAGCAGTTCTTC.

The CDR3 DNA follows: TGTGCCAGCAGCCAACACACAGGGGTAGGCACAGATACGCAGTATTTT. This encodes CASSQHTGVGTDTQYF. The genes are TRBV14 and TRBJ2-3; 7 bases match TRBD1. V lost 2 bases, J lost 1 base, and 6 bases stayed unmatched. Germline V gene sequence: CDR1 SGHDN, CDR2 FVKESK. The CDR3 contains 16 residues. Drawing the rest from reference TRBV14 and TRBJ2-3, the complete variable domain is EAGVTQFPSHSVIEKGQTVTLRCDPISGHDNLYWYRRVMGKEIKFLLHFVKESKQDESGMPNNRFLAERTGGTYSTLKVQPAELEDSGVYFCASSQHTGVGTDTQYFGPGTRLTVL.

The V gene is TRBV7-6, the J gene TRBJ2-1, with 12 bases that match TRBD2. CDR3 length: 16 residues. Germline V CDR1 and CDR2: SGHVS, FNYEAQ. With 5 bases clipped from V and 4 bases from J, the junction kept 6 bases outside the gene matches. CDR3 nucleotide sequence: TGTGCCAGCAGCAAAGGACTAGCGGGAACTTACAATGAGCAGTTCTTC. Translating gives CASSKGLAGTYNEQFF.

DNA for the CDR3: TGTGCCAGCAGTATACCCACAGGGGGGGTTGACGAGCAGTACTTC. It specifies CASSIPTGGVDEQYF. The chain has TRBV28 and TRBJ2-7; possibly TRBD1 for D (8 bases). Trimming left V 5 bases short and J 5 bases short, with 19 bases between. Per germline, CDR1 MDHEN and CDR2 SYDVKM. The CDR3 runs 15 residues.

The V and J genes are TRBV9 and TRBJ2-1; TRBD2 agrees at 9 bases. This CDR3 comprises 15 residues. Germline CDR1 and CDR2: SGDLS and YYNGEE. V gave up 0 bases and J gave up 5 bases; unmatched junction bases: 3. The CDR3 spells CASSVDAGGDNEQFF. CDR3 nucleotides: TGTGCCAGCAGCGTAGATGCGGGAGGGGACAATGAGCAGTTCTTC.

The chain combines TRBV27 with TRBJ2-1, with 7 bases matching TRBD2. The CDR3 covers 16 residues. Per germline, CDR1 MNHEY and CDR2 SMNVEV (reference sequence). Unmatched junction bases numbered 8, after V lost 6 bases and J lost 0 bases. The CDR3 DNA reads TGTGCCAGCAGATCTAGCGGTTATAGCTCCTACAATGAGCAGTTCTTC. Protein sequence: CASRSSGYSSYNEQFF.

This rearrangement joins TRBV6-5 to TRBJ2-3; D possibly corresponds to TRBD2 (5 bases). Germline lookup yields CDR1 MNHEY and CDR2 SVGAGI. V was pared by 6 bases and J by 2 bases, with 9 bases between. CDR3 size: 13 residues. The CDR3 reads CASSRDLTDTQYF. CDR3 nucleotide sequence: TGTGCCAGCAGCCGGGATCTCACAGATACGCAGTATTTT.

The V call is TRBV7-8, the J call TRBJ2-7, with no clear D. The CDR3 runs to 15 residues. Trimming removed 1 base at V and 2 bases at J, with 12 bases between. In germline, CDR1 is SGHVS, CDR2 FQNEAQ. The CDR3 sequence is CASSLVGGITYEQYF. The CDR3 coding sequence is TGTGCCAGCAGCTTAGTTGGCGGAATAACCTACGAGCAGTACTTC. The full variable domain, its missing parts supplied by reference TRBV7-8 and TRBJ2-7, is GAGVSQSPRYKVAKRGQDVALRCDPISGHVSLFWYQQALGQGPEFLTYFQNEAQLDKSGLPSDRFFAERPEGSVSTLKIQRTQQEDSAVYLCASSLVGGITYEQYFGPGTRLTVT.

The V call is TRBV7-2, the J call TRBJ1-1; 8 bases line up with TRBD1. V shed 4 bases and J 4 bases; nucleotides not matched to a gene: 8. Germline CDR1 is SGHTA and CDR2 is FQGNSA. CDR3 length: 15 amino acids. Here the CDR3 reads CASSSGQGAGTEAFF. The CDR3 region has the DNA TGTGCCAGCAGCTCTGGGCAGGGGGCGGGCACTGAAGCTTTCTTT. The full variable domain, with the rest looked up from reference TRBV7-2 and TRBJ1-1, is GAGVSQSPSNKVTEKGKDVELRCDPISGHTALYWYRQSLGQGLEFLIYFQGNSAPDKSGLPSDRFSAERTGGSVSTLTIQRTQQEDSAVYLCASSSGQGAGTEAFFGQGTRLTVV.

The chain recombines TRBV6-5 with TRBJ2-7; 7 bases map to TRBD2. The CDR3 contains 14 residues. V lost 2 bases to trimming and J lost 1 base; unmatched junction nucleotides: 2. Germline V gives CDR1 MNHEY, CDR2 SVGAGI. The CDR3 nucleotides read TGTGCCAGCAGTTACGGACTAGGGTCCTACGAGCAGTACTTC. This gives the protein CASSYGLGSYEQYF.

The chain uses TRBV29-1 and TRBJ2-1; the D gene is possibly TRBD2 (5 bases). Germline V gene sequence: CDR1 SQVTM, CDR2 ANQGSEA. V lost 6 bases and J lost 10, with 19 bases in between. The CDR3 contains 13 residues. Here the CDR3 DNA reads TGCAGCGTCGCTCTCCCCCCGCAGCGGGAGCAGTTCTTC. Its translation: CSVALPPQREQFF.

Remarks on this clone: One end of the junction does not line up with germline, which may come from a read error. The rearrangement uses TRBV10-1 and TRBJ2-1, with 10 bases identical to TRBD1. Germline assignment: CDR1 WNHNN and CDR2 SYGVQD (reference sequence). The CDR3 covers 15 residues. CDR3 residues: CASRSGTGDHKEQFF. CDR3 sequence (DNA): TGCGCCAGCAGATCCGGGACAGGGGATCACAAAGAGCAGTTCTTC.

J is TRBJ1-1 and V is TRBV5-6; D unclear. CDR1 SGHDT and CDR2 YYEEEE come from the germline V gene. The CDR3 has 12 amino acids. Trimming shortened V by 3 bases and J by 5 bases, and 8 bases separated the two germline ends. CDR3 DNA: TGTGCCAGCAGCTCATCAATTACTGAAGCTTTCTTT. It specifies CASSSSITEAFF.

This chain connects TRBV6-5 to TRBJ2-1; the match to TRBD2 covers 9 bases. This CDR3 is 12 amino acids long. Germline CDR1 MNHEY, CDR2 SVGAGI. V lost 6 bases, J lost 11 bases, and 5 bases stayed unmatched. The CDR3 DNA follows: TGTGCCAGCAGGGGTAGCGGGAGCCAGCAGTTCTTC. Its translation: CASRGSGSQQFF.

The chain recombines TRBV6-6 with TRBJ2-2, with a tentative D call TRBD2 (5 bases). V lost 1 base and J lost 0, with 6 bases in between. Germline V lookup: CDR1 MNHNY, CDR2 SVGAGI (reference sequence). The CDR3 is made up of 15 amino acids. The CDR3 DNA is TGTGCCAGCAGTTACTGGACTGCGAACACCGGGGAGCTGTTTTTT. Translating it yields CASSYWTANTGELFF.

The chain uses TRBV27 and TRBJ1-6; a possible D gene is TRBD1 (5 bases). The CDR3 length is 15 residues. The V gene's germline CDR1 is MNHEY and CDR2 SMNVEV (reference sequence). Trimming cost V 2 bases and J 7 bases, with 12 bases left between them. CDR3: CASSLEWGSNSPLHF. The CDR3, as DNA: TGTGCCAGCAGTTTAGAGTGGGGCAGCAATTCACCCCTCCACTTT.

The CDR3 reads CASSRLAGGGEQFF. The CDR3 DNA reads TGTGCCAGCTCCCGACTAGCGGGAGGGGGCGAGCAGTTCTTC. The chain is built from TRBV2 and TRBJ2-1; the match to TRBD2 covers 14 bases. The CDR3 has 14 residues. V shed 8 bases, J shed 10 bases, and the junction held 7 bases outside the gene matches. The germline gives CDR1 SNHLY, CDR2 FYNNEI.